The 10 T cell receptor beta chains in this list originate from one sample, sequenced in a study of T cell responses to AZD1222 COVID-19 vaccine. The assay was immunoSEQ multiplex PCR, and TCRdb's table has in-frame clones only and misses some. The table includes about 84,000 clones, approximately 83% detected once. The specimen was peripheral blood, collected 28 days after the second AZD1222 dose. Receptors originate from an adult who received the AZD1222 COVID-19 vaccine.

The CDR3 bases are TGTGCCAGCAGCTTGGACAGGAGGAGTGAAACTGAAGCTTTCTTT. Translating it yields CASSLDRRSETEAFF. The chain has TRBV5-4 and TRBJ1-1; tentatively, D is TRBD1 (5 bases). This CDR3 has 15 residues. CDR1 is SGHNT and CDR2 is YYREEE in the germline V gene (reference sequence). Trimming shortened V by 0 bases and J by 5 bases, and 14 bases separated the two germline ends.

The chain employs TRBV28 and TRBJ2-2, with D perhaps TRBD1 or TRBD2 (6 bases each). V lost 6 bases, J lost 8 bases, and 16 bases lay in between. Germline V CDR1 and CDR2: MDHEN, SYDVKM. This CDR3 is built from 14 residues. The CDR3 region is CASRAQQGGGELFF. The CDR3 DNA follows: TGTGCCAGCAGAGCTCAACAGGGAGGTGGGGAGCTGTTTTTT.

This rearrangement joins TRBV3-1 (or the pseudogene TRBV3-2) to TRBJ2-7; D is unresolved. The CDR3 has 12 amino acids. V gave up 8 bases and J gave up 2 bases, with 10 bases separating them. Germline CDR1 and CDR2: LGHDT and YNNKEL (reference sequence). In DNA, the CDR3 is TGTGCCAGCCTGAGCCCAGCCTACGAGCAGTACTTC. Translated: CASLSPAYEQYF.

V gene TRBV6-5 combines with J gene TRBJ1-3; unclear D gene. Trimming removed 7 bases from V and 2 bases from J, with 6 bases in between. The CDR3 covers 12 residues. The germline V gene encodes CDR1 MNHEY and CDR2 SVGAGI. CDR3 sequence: CASTLTGNTIYF. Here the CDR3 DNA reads TGTGCCAGCACTCTAACTGGAAACACCATATATTTT.

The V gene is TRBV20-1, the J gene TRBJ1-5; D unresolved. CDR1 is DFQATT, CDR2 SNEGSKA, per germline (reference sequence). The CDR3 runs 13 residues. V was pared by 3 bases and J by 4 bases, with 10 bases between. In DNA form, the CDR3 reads TGCAGTGCTAGTCGGACGGATAATCAGCCCCAGCATTTT. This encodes CSASRTDNQPQHF.

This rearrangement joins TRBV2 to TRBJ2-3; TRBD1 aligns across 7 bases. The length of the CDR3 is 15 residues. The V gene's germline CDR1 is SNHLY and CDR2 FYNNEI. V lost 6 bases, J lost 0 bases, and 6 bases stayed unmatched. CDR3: CASSLGQLSTDTQYF. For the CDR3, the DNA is TGTGCCAGCAGCCTGGGACAGTTAAGCACAGATACGCAGTATTTT.

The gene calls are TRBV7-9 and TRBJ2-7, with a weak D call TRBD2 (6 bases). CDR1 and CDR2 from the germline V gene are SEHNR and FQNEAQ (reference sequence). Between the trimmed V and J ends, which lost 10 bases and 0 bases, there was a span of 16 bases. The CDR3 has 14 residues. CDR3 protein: CAIDRGANSYEQYF. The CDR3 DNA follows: TGTGCCATCGATCGCGGGGCCAACTCCTACGAGCAGTACTTC.

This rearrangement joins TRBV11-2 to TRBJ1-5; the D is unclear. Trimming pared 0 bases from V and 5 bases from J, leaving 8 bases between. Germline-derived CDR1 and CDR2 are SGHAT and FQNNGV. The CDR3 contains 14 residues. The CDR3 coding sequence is TGTGCCAGCAGCTTAGAGGCAGGTGATCAGCCCCAGCATTTT. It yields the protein CASSLEAGDQPQHF.

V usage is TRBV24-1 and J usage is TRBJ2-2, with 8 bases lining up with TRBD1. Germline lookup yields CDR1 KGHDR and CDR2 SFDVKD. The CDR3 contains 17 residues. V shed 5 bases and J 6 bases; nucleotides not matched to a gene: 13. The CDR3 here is CATSVANPGGLAGELFF. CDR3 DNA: TGTGCCACCAGTGTGGCCAATCCAGGGGGCTTGGCCGGGGAGCTGTTTTTT.

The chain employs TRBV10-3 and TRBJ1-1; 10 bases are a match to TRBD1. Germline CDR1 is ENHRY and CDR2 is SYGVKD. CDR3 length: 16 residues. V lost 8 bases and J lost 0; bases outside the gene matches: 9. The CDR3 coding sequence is TGTGCCATCGGGGACAGGGGTTCCTCCATGAACACTGAAGCTTTCTTT. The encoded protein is CAIGDRGSSMNTEAFF.